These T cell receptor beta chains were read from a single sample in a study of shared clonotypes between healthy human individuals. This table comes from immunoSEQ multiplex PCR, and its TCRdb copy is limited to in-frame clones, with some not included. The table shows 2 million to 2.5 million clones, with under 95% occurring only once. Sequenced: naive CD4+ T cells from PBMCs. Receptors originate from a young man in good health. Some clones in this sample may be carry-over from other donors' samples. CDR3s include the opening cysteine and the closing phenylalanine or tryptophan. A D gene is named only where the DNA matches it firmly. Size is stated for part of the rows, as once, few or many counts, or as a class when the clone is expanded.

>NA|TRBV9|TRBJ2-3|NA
CASSGFSTDTQYF
TGTGCCAGCAGCGGGTTTAGCACAGATACGCAGTATTTT
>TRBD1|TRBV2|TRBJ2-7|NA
CASGRTGTPYEQYF
TGTGCCAGCGGTAGGACAGGGACCCCCTACGAGCAGTACTTC
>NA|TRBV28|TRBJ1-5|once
CASSPGGTWSNQPQHF
TGTGCCAGCAGCCCCGGCGGGACATGGAGCAATCAGCCCCAGCATTTT
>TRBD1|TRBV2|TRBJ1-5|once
CASRGGQGAYQPQHF
TGTGCCAGCAGGGGGGGACAGGGGGCCTATCAGCCCCAGCATTTT
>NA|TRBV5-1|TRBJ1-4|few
CASAQGQVDEKLFF
TGCGCCAGCGCCCAGGGGCAGGTGGATGAAAAACTGTTTTTT
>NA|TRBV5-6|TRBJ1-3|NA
CASSSGRRNTIYF
TGTGCCAGCAGCTCGGGGAGGAGAAACACCATATATTTT
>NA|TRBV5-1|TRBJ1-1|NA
CASSLVGQMNTEAFF
TGCGCCAGCAGCTTGGTCGGACAGATGAACACTGAAGCTTTCTTT
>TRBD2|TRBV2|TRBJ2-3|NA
CASSTSGSTDTQYF
TGTGCCAGCAGCACTAGCGGGAGCACAGATACGCAGTATTTT
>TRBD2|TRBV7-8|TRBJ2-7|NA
CASSSTYASGGRARYEQYF
TGTGCCAGCAGTTCAACTTACGCAAGCGGCGGGAGGGCCCGCTACGAGCAGTACTTC
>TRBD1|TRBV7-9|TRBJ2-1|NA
CASSLQEPGQGHEQFF
TGTGCCAGCAGCTTACAGGAGCCGGGACAGGGCCATGAGCAGTTCTTC
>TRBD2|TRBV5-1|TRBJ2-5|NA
CASSLVPSGSGQETQYF
TGCGCCAGCAGCTTGGTACCCAGCGGGAGTGGGCAAGAGACCCAGTACTTC
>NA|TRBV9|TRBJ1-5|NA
CASSVGWGADGQPQHF
TGTGCCAGCAGCGTAGGATGGGGGGCCGACGGTCAGCCCCAGCATTTT
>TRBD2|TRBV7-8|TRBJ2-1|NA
CASSPRTSGDNEQFF
TGTGCCAGCAGCCCGCGGACTAGCGGTGACAATGAGCAGTTCTTC
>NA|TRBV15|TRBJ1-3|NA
CATSRDNQERTRSGNTIYF
TGTGCCACCAGCAGAGATAATCAGGAGCGGACGCGCTCTGGAAACACCATATATTTT
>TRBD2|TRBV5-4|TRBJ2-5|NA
CASSPMGGGGETQYF
TGTGCCAGCAGCCCCATGGGGGGGGGAGGAGAGACCCAGTACTTC
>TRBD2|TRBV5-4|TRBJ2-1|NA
CASSLDAGGSNEQFF
TGTGCCAGCAGCTTGGACGCGGGGGGTTCGAATGAGCAGTTCTTC
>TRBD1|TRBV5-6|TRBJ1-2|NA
CASSRDRAYGYTF
TGTGCCAGCAGCCGGGACAGGGCGTATGGCTACACCTTC
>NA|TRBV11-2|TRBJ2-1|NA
CASSLEGGGGEQFF
TGTGCCAGCAGCTTAGAGGGAGGGGGAGGTGAGCAGTTCTTC
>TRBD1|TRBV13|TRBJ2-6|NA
CASSARQGAGPGANVLTF
TGTGCCAGCAGCGCCCGACAGGGGGCAGGGCCCGGGGCCAACGTCCTGACTTTC
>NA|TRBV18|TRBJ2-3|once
CASSPRGGNTDTQYF
TGTGCCAGCTCACCCCGTGGAGGAAACACAGATACGCAGTATTTT
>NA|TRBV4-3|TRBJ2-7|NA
CASSQVVQAGYEQYF
TGCGCCAGCAGCCAGGTTGTCCAAGCCGGCTACGAGCAGTACTTC
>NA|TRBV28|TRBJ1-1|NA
CASSLDAATPYTEAFF
TGTGCCAGCAGTTTAGACGCCGCCACCCCATACACTGAAGCTTTCTTT
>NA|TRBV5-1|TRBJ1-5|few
CASSSGLNQPQHF
TGCGCCAGCAGCTCAGGGCTCAATCAGCCCCAGCATTTT
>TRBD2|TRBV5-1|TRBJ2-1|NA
CASSLGGTSFNEQFF
TGCGCCAGCAGCTTGGGCGGGACTAGTTTCAATGAGCAGTTCTTC
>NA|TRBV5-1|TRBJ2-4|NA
CASSPEGVITKNIQYF
TGCGCCAGCAGCCCCGAGGGGGTTATAACCAAAAACATTCAGTACTTC